This T cell receptor beta chain is from a study of radiotherapy plus CTLA-4 blockade in lung cancer. Study outcomes and limitations: Clones derived from tumor TCRs expanded in blood after radiotherapy plus ipilimumab. Alongside interferon-beta, early blood T cell clone dynamics were reportedly the best predictor of response.

Repertoires were generated with immunoSEQ multiplex PCR, while TCRdb's copy carries only in-frame clones and drops some. The table shows tens of thousands of clones, with around 79% occurring only once. As to this clone: Its antigen is undetermined.

Patients had chemo-refractory metastatic non-small-cell lung cancer and received focal radiation plus CTLA-4 blockade that used ipilimumab. This clonotype originated in a human donor with non-small cell lung cancer who had a complete response to radiotherapy plus ipilimumab. The source was peripheral blood, collected from a patient treated with radiotherapy plus ipilimumab.

CDR3 sequence reads: CASSDRGSGLNTGELFF. CDR3 nucleotide sequence: TGTGCCAGCAGCGATCGGGGTAGCGGTTTGAACACCGGGGAGCTGTTTTTT. The chain uses TRBV5-4 and TRBJ2-2; tentative D call: TRBD2 (6 bases). The V gene lost 4 bases and the J gene lost 1 base, with 17 bases spanning the gap. Germline loops: CDR1 SGHNT, CDR2 YYREEE (reference sequence). This CDR3 has 17 residues.